The 5 T cell receptor beta chains in this list originate from one sample, sequenced in a study of cytomegalovirus exposure and HLA in healthy donors. Use of 60 Vbeta and 13 Jbeta primers characterized the PCR. TCRdb's table, derived via immunoSEQ multiplex PCR, lists solely in-frame clones and lacks some. This table has 100,000 to 120,000 clones, around 84% appearing once. The sample consisted of PBMCs. These receptor sequences come from a woman aged 30 to 39 in good health and CMV-seronegative.

This clone was observed a handful of times. The chain carries TRBV14 and TRBJ2-1; D uncertain. The CDR3 has 16 residues. Germline V gene data show CDR1 as SGHDN and CDR2 as FVKESK. Trimming left V 0 bases short and J 0 bases short, with 9 bases between. CDR3: CASSQDPTDSYNEQFF. Written as DNA, the CDR3 is TGTGCCAGCAGCCAAGATCCAACTGACTCCTACAATGAGCAGTTCTTC.

Only a few counts were recorded for this clone. The gene calls are TRBV6-5 and TRBJ1-2; 8 bases match TRBD1. This CDR3 spans 11 amino acids. The V gene's germline CDR1 is MNHEY and CDR2 SVGAGI. The ends lost 5 bases at V and 12 bases at J; junction bases unmatched: 5. CDR3 coding DNA: TGTGCCAGCAGTAAAGGACAGGGAGACACCTTC. This encodes CASSKGQGDTF.

This chain connects TRBV18 to TRBJ1-1; 7 nucleotides line up with TRBD1. The CDR3 contains 17 residues. J gave up 1 base and V 1 base, and 9 bases lay outside the gene matches. The germline CDR1 and CDR2 sequences are KGHSH and LQKENI. CDR3 nucleotides: TGTGCCAGCTCACCACTTGGGACAGCCGCGGGGAACACTGAAGCTTTCTTT. This encodes CASSPLGTAAGNTEAFF.

This clone was observed once. The chain joins TRBV7-9 to TRBJ2-7; D may be TRBD1 (6 bases). Germline V gene sequence: CDR1 SEHNR, CDR2 FQNEAQ (reference sequence). The CDR3 totals 14 residues. Trimming pared 5 bases from V and 3 bases from J, leaving 14 bases between. This CDR3 reads CASSPDSRYYEQYF. CDR3 DNA: TGTGCCAGCAGCCCGGACAGTAGATACTACGAGCAGTACTTC.

The rearrangement uses TRBV2 and TRBJ2-7; D may be TRBD1 (5 bases). This CDR3 is built from 18 residues. Trimming left V 5 bases short and J 1 base short, with 24 bases between. Germline CDR1 and CDR2: SNHLY and FYNNEI. This CDR3 is CASSTIGQGPTLSYEQYF. Here the CDR3 DNA reads TGTGCCAGCAGTACTATAGGGCAGGGCCCAACGCTTTCCTACGAGCAGTACTTC.